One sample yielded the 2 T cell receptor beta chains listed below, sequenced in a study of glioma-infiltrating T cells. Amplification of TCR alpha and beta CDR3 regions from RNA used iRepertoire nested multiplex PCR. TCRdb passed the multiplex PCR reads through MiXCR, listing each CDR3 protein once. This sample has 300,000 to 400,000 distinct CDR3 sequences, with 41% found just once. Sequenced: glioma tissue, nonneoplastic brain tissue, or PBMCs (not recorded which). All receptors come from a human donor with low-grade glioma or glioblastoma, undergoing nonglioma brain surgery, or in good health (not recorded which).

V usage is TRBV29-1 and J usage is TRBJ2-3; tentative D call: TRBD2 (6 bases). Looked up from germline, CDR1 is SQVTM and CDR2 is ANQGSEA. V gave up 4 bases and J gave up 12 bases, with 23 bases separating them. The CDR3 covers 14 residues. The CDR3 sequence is CSVGIGGGGETQYF. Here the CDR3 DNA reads TGCAGCGTTGGGATCGGGGGAGGAGGCGAGACCCAGTATTTT.

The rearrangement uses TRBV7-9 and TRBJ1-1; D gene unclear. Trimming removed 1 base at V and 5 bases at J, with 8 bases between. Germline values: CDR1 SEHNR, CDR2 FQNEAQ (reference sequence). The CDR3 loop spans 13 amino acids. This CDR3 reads CASSLVAATEAFF. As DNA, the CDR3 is TGTGCCAGCAGCTTAGTGGCAGCAACTGAAGCTTTCTTT.